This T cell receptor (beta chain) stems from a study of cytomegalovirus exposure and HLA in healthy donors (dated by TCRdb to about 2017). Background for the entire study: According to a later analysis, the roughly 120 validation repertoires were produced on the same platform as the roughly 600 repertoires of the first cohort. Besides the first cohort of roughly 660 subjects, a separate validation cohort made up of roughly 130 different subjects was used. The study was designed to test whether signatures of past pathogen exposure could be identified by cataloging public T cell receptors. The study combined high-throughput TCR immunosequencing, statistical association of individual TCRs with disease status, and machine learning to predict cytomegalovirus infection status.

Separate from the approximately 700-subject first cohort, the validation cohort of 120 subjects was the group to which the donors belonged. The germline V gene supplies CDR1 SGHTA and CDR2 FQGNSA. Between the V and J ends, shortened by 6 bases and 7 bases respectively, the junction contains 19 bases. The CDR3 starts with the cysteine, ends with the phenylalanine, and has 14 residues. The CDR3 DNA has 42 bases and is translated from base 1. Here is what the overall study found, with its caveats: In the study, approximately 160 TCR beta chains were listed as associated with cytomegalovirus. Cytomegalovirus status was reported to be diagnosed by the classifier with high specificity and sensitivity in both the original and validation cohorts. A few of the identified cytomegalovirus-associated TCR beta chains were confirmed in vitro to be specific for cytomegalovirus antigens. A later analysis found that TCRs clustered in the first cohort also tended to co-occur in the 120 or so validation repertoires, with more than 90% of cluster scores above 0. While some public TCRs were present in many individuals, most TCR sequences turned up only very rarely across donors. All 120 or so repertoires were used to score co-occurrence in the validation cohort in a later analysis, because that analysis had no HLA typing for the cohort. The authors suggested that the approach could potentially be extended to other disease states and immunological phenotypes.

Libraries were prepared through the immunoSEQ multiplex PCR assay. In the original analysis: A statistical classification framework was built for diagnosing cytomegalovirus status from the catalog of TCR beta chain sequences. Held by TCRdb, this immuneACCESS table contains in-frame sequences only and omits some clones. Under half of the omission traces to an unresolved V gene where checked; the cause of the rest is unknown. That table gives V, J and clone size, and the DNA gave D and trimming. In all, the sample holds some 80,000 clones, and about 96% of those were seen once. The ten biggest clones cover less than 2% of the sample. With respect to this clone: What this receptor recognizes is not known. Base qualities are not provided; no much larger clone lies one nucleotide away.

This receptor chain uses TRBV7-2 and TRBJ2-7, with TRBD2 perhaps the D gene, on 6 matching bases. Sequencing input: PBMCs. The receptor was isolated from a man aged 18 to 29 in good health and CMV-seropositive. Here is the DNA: TGTGCCAGCAGGCTTCCGGGAAAGGCGGGGGAGCAGTACTTC. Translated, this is CASRLPGKAGEQYF.